A selection of T cell receptor beta chains follows, all from one sample in a study of human T cells and chemical hapten exposure. Each CDR3 protein gets one entry after TCRdb re-called the RACE reads with MiXCR. There are a few hundred thousand distinct CDR3 sequences in the sample; 6% to 7% occur only once, and approximately 5.4% lies in the top ten. The sequences come from whole blood, collected in connection with sensitization to the hapten diphenylcyclopropenone (DPC). The receptors stem from a young woman with alopecia areata. Some clones in this sample may be carry-over from other donors' samples. CDR3s include the opening cysteine and the closing phenylalanine or tryptophan. The D gene is left open where the match is weak. Expanded clones get a size class; other rows say once, few or many, or leave the size out.

many	TRBV4-3	TRBD1	TRBJ2-5	CASSRLTGAAETQYF	TGCGCCAGCAGCCGGCTGACAGGGGCGGCGGAGACCCAGTACTTC
many	TRBV7-9	NA	TRBJ1-4	CASSGSLLRDEKLFF	TGTGCCTCTTCCGGGTCTCTCTTGAGGGATGAAAAACTGTTTTTT
NA	TRBV12-3/TRBV12-4	NA	TRBJ2-1	CASIPARAGSNEQFF	TGTGCCAGCATCCCTGCCAGGGCCGGGTCGAATGAGCAGTTCTTC
NA	TRBV10-3	TRBD1	TRBJ2-6	CAISESGQSSGANVLTF	TGTGCCATCAGTGAATCGGGACAGAGCTCTGGGGCCAACGTCCTGACTTTC
few	TRBV20-1	NA	TRBJ1-1	CSAKSGDTEAFF	TGCAGTGCTAAATCGGGTGACACTGAAGCTTTCTTT
NA	TRBV6-2/TRBV6-3	TRBD2	TRBJ2-1	CASSYSLLAGYNEQFF	TGTGCCAGCAGTTACTCGCTACTAGCGGGTTACAATGAGCAGTTCTTC
few	TRBV6-2/TRBV6-3	TRBD1	TRBJ1-2	CASSPQTGLGYGYTF	TGTGCCAGCAGCCCCCAGACAGGGCTCGGCTATGGCTACACCTTC
NA	TRBV28	TRBD2	TRBJ2-7	CASFRRGDEQYF	TGTGCCAGCTTCAGACGGGGGGACGAGCAGTACTTC
few	TRBV5-1	TRBD2	TRBJ2-3	CASSLPSGSTDTQYF	TGCGCCAGCAGCTTGCCTAGCGGTAGCACAGATACGCAGTATTTT
NA	TRBV29-1	NA	TRBJ1-1	CSVEDRVMNTEAFF	TGCAGCGTTGAAGACAGAGTAATGAACACTGAAGCTTTCTTT
few	TRBV5-4	TRBD1	TRBJ2-1	CASSVRDRGNEQFF	TGTGCCAGCAGCGTTAGGGACAGGGGAAATGAGCAGTTCTTC
many	TRBV27	NA	TRBJ1-2	CASRTPLRGTYGYTF	TGTGCCAGCAGGACCCCCCTCCGGGGCACCTATGGCTACACCTTC
many	TRBV15	NA	TRBJ1-2	CATSRDDKFSDGYTF	TGTGCCACCAGCAGAGACGATAAGTTTTCGGATGGCTACACCTTC
NA	TRBV27	NA	TRBJ1-5	CASSLSTGRSQHF	TGTGCCAGCAGTTTATCGACAGGCCGGTCCCAGCATTTT
few	TRBV27	NA	TRBJ2-7	CASSSRGISYEQYF	TGTGCCAGCAGTTCCCGGGGGATCTCCTACGAGCAGTACTTC
many	TRBV7-9	NA	TRBJ1-2	CASSLANNYGYTF	TGTGCCAGCAGCTTAGCAAATAACTATGGCTACACCTTC
many	TRBV6-5	NA	TRBJ1-3	CASSYIRGTSSGNTIYF	TGTGCCAGCAGTTACATTAGGGGGACCTCCTCTGGAAACACCATATATTTT
NA	TRBV24-1	NA	TRBJ1-1	CATSAPPGADANTEAFF	TGTGCCACCAGTGCCCCCCCAGGGGCGGATGCGAACACTGAAGCTTTCTTT
NA	TRBV7-2	TRBD2	TRBJ2-1	CASSQAPGLGRSEQFF	TGTGCCAGCAGCCAGGCCCCGGGACTAGGACGTTCGGAGCAGTTCTTC
few	TRBV2	NA	TRBJ2-6	CASKAGYGANVLTF	TGTGCCAGCAAGGCAGGTTACGGGGCCAACGTCCTGACTTTC
NA	TRBV12-3/TRBV12-4	NA	TRBJ1-6	CASSFHRGHRQGWKSPLHF	TGTGCCAGCAGTTTTCACCGTGGGCATCGGCAGGGATGGAAATCACCCCTCCACTTT
NA	TRBV3-1	TRBD2	TRBJ2-7	CASSQGPKTSGGTPSSYEQYF	TGTGCCAGCAGCCAAGGCCCAAAGACTAGCGGGGGCACCCCCTCCTCCTACGAGCAGTACTTC
few	TRBV20-1	NA	TRBJ2-3	CSGTRTGTSSDTQYF	TGCAGTGGAACGCGGACCGGGACTTCTAGCGATACGCAGTATTTT
few	TRBV27	TRBD2	TRBJ2-3	CASSPTTSGPSADTQYF	TGTGCCAGCAGTCCCACCACTAGCGGGCCCTCTGCAGATACGCAGTATTTT
many	TRBV7-9	NA	TRBJ1-1	CASVTGANTEAFF	TGTGCCAGCGTCACCGGTGCGAACACTGAAGCTTTCTTT
many	TRBV7-9	NA	TRBJ2-7	CASSSAGRDYEQYF	TGTGCCAGCAGCTCCGCGGGCAGGGACTACGAGCAGTACTTC
many	TRBV18	NA	TRBJ1-4	CASSPPKAGAGEKLFF	TGTGCCAGCTCACCACCGAAAGCAGGAGCGGGGGAAAAACTGTTTTTT
NA	TRBV7-2	NA	TRBJ1-4	CASSLGAPGAGEKLFF	TGTGCCAGCAGCTTAGGAGCCCCGGGGGCAGGTGAAAAACTGTTTTTT
many	TRBV6-2/TRBV6-3	TRBD1	TRBJ1-2	CASTPRAPAGTENYGYTF	TGTGCCAGCACCCCCAGGGCCCCTGCCGGGACAGAGAACTATGGCTACACCTTC
many	TRBV7-9	NA	TRBJ1-1	CASRGAGAFTEAFF	TGTGCCAGCAGGGGGGCGGGCGCTTTCACTGAAGCTTTCTTT
many	TRBV27	TRBD1	TRBJ1-2	CASSLTGGKGGYTF	TGTGCCAGCAGTTTGACAGGGGGAAAGGGCGGCTACACCTTC
many	TRBV7-2	NA	TRBJ2-5	CASSLSRAQETQYF	TGTGCCAGCAGCTTAAGCCGGGCCCAGGAGACCCAGTACTTC
NA	TRBV2	NA	TRBJ2-5	CASSEDGPETQYF	TGTGCCAGCAGTGAAGATGGTCCAGAGACCCAGTACTTC
few	TRBV4-3	NA	TRBJ2-3	CASSQERQVTDTQYF	TGCGCCAGCAGCCAAGAGAGACAGGTCACAGATACGCAGTATTTT
NA	TRBV20-1	NA	TRBJ2-1	CSARGGLIAYNEQFF	TGCAGTGCTAGAGGTGGACTTATCGCCTACAATGAGCAGTTCTTC
many	TRBV21-1	NA	TRBJ1-5	CASSKNENQPQHF	TGTGCCAGCAGCAAAAACGAAAATCAGCCCCAGCATTTT
few	TRBV20-1	NA	TRBJ1-6	CSVEGRPNSPLHF	TGCAGTGTTGAGGGGCGCCCGAATTCACCCCTCCACTTT
few	TRBV5-1	NA	TRBJ1-4	CASSYGGHEKLFF	TGCGCCAGCAGCTATGGTGGTCATGAAAAACTGTTTTTT
many	TRBV5-1	NA	TRBJ1-1	CASSPIPGASTEAFF	TGCGCCAGCAGCCCTATCCCAGGGGCCAGCACTGAAGCTTTCTTT
few	TRBV2	NA	TRBJ2-5	CASSEASARRETQYF	TGTGCCAGCAGTGAGGCTAGCGCCAGGCGGGAGACCCAGTACTTC